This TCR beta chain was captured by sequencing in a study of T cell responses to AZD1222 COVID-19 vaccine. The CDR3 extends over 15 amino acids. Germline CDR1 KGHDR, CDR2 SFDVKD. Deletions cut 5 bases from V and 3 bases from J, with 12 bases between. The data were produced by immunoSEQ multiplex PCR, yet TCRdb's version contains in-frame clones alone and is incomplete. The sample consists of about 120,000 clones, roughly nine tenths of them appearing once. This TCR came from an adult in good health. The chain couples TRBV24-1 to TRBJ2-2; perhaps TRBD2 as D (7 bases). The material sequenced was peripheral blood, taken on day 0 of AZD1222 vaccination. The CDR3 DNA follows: TGTGCCACCAGTGGAAGGGGGGGAGACACCGGGGAGCTGTTTTTT. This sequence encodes CATSGRGGDTGELFF.